The clone carrying this T cell receptor (beta chain) was counted between two and nine times. No antigen is known for it. From germline, CDR1 is SEHNR and CDR2 FQNEAQ (reference sequence). V shed 9 bases and J shed 5 bases, with 11 bases lying between them. This CDR3 is built from 12 residues. Peripheral blood was drawn, about 9.7 milliliters per donor. The entry originates in a study of blood T cells in healthy people across ages. Findings and caveats of the study: With age, beta diversity per million T cells declined roughly linearly, significantly by over 35.

Primed by a sample-barcoded 5' primer and a J-beta primer mix, a second PCR proceeded for 7 to 11 cycles. Every sample returned 2.5 million or more CDR3-containing paired-end reads. In TCRdb, the 5' RACE reads were re-called with MiXCR into one record per CDR3 protein. The sample lists 760,000 or so distinct CDR3 sequences, roughly 25% occurring once. The sample was also reused in another study, on T cells of mothers and their children.

The V and J genes are TRBV7-9 and TRBJ1-5; no firm D call. The sequence derives from a boy aged 5-17 years in good health. Sequenced material: blood. CDR3 loop: CASAVLDQPQHF. The CDR3 DNA reads TGTGCCAGTGCCGTCCTCGATCAGCCCCAGCATTTT.